A selection of T cell receptor beta chains follows, all from one sample in a study of T cells in tuberculosis. Here immunoSEQ multiplex PCR was the method, and the copy in TCRdb shows in-frame clones only, minus some. The table lists approximately 100,000 clones, approximately 90% of them singletons. The sample consisted of CD1b-GMM tetramer-negative cells sorted from PBMCs. These receptors came from an adult woman with latent tuberculosis. Both conserved end residues are part of each CDR3. A D gene is named only where the DNA matches it firmly. Not all rows give a size; the values are once, few, many and, for expanded clones, a class.

j_gene | abundance | v_gene | d_gene | CDR3aa | CDR3nt
TRBJ2-1 | NA | TRBV19 | NA | CASSIAHSGGNEQFF | TGTGCCAGTAGTATAGCACACTCTGGAGGCAATGAGCAGTTCTTC
TRBJ2-1 | NA | TRBV18 | TRBD1 | CASSPRKGGARYGNTDEQFF | TGTGCCAGCTCACCACGTAAAGGGGGCGCAAGGTACGGTAATACGGATGAGCAGTTCTTC
TRBJ2-1 | NA | TRBV13 | TRBD2 | CASSPGPGLGYNEQFF | TGTGCCAGCAGCCCGGGGCCGGGACTAGGTTACAATGAGCAGTTCTTC
TRBJ2-4 | NA | TRBV19 | NA | CASSIEYRRGKGANIQYF | TGTGCCAGTAGTATAGAGTATCGGAGGGGGAAGGGGGCAAACATTCAGTACTTC
TRBJ2-3 | NA | TRBV7-2 | TRBD2 | CASSLRVGAGRTQYF | TGTGCCAGCAGCTTAAGGGTAGGAGCGGGGAGGACGCAGTATTTT
TRBJ2-2 | NA | TRBV10-3 | NA | CAIMWGADTGELFF | TGTGCCATCATGTGGGGCGCGGACACCGGGGAGCTGTTTTTT
TRBJ2-1 | NA | TRBV6-1 | TRBD1 | CASSPDRGFANEQFF | TGTGCCAGCAGTCCTGACAGGGGGTTCGCAAATGAGCAGTTCTTC
TRBJ2-3 | NA | TRBV5-4 | TRBD2 | CASSLYSRGDTDTQYF | TGTGCCAGCAGCTTGTATTCCCGGGGGGACACAGATACGCAGTATTTT
TRBJ1-3 | once | TRBV2 | NA | CASSESTASGNTIYF | TGTGCCAGCAGTGAATCGACAGCCTCTGGAAACACCATATATTTT
TRBJ1-5 | NA | TRBV6-1 | TRBD1 | CASNMDRGIQPQHF | TGTGCCAGCAACATGGACAGGGGGATTCAGCCCCAGCATTTT
TRBJ1-5 | once | TRBV19 | NA | CASTTTSGNQPQHF | TGTGCCAGTACCACTACCTCGGGCAATCAGCCCCAGCATTTT
TRBJ1-5 | once | TRBV7-9 | NA | CASSLGANQPQHF | TGTGCCAGCAGCTTAGGGGCCAATCAGCCCCAGCATTTT
TRBJ1-6 | NA | TRBV11-3 | NA | CASSLPPRGGGNSPLHF | TGTGCCAGCAGCTTACCCCCCCGGGGAGGAGGGAATTCACCCCTCCACTTT
TRBJ2-2 | NA | TRBV7-9 | NA | CASSLARRENTGELFF | TGTGCCAGCAGCTTAGCAAGGAGGGAAAACACCGGGGAGCTGTTTTTT
TRBJ1-2 | medium-sized | TRBV6-6 | NA | CASSYMVANYGYTF | TGTGCCAGCAGTTACATGGTAGCTAACTATGGCTACACCTTC
TRBJ2-1 | NA | TRBV19 | TRBD1 | CASLGQGPYNEQFF | TGTGCCAGTCTCGGACAGGGACCCTACAATGAGCAGTTCTTC
TRBJ1-2 | NA | TRBV11-2 | NA | CASRSSGVGGYTF | TGTGCCAGCAGATCCTCAGGGGTCGGAGGCTACACCTTC
TRBJ2-7 | NA | TRBV11-3 | NA | CASSLAGGEQYF | TGTGCCAGCAGCTTAGCTGGGGGGGAGCAGTACTTC
TRBJ2-7 | NA | TRBV6-1 | NA | CASTAALDSYEQYF | TGTGCCAGCACAGCGGCACTCGACTCCTACGAGCAGTACTTC
TRBJ1-1 | NA | TRBV6-1 | NA | CASRQTGLNTEAFF | TGTGCCAGCAGGCAAACAGGGCTGAACACTGAAGCTTTCTTT
TRBJ1-6 | NA | TRBV7-9 | NA | CASSSNSPLHF | TGTGCCAGCAGTTCGAATTCACCCCTCCACTTT
TRBJ1-1 | NA | TRBV5-1 | NA | CASSLNWGLNTEAFF | TGCGCCAGCAGCTTGAATTGGGGGCTGAACACTGAAGCTTTCTTT
TRBJ2-2 | NA | TRBV10-2 | NA | CASRETGTGELFF | TGCGCCAGCAGGGAAACAGGGACCGGGGAGCTGTTTTTT
TRBJ2-3 | NA | TRBV6-5 | NA | CATMELTGNTQYF | TGTGCCACGATGGAACTTACAGGAAATACGCAGTATTTT
TRBJ2-3 | NA | TRBV5-4 | TRBD1 | CASSLARGQGPTDTQYF | TGTGCCAGCAGCTTGGCCCGAGGACAGGGTCCGACAGATACGCAGTATTTT
TRBJ2-1 | NA | TRBV5-1 | NA | CASSFFLGGSAPNDNEQFF | TGCGCCAGCAGCTTTTTTTTGGGCGGTAGCGCACCAAATGACAATGAGCAGTTCTTC
TRBJ1-5 | NA | TRBV6-6 | NA | CASSYSRDQPQHF | TGTGCCAGCAGTTACTCCAGGGATCAGCCCCAGCATTTT
TRBJ1-2 | NA | TRBV10-3 | NA | CAIRPEAEDGSGYTF | TGTGCCATCAGACCCGAGGCCGAAGACGGTTCTGGCTACACCTTC
TRBJ1-2 | NA | TRBV25-1 | NA | CASSEGDSYGYTF | TGTGCCAGCAGTGAGGGGGACTCTTATGGCTACACCTTC
TRBJ1-4 | NA | TRBV11-2 | NA | CASSLVRRENEKLFF | TGTGCCAGCAGCTTAGTTCGGAGAGAAAATGAAAAACTGTTTTTT
TRBJ2-3 | NA | TRBV19 | TRBD1 | CASSQTGQITDTQYF | TGTGCCAGTAGTCAAACGGGACAGATAACAGATACGCAGTATTTT
TRBJ1-5 | NA | TRBV27 | TRBD1 | CASSRTGNQPQHF | TGTGCCAGCAGCCGGACAGGGAATCAGCCCCAGCATTTT
TRBJ1-5 | once | TRBV9 | NA | CASSRGRDSNQPQHF | TGTGCCAGCAGCCGGGGGAGGGATAGCAATCAGCCCCAGCATTTT
TRBJ1-2 | NA | TRBV10-3 | NA | CAISPGGRLYGYTF | TGTGCCATCAGCCCTGGGGGCCGTCTCTATGGCTACACCTTC
TRBJ2-7 | NA | TRBV7-8 | TRBD1 | CASSLVGTGADEQYF | TGTGCCAGCAGCTTAGTCGGGACAGGGGCCGACGAGCAGTACTTC
TRBJ1-1 | NA | TRBV5-1 | NA | CASSRTTLDREAFF | TGCGCCAGCAGCCGTACCACCCTAGACAGAGAAGCTTTCTTT
TRBJ2-5 | NA | TRBV2 | NA | CASSPDSQETQYF | TGTGCCAGCAGTCCAGACAGCCAAGAGACCCAGTACTTC
TRBJ1-1 | NA | TRBV7-8 | NA | CASSLARDIHTEAFF | TGTGCCAGCAGCTTAGCGCGCGACATCCACACTGAAGCTTTCTTT
TRBJ1-5 | NA | TRBV19 | NA | CASSILPGAPQHF | TGTGCCAGTAGTATCCTTCCAGGGGCGCCCCAGCATTTT
TRBJ1-2 | NA | TRBV19 | NA | CASSNRALRPNYGYTF | TGTGCCAGTAGCAACAGGGCTTTGCGGCCTAACTATGGCTACACCTTC
TRBJ2-3 | NA | TRBV13 | NA | CASSHSGDTQYF | TGTGCCAGCAGCCATAGCGGTGATACGCAGTATTTT
TRBJ1-6 | NA | TRBV14 | NA | CASSQAWPGANSPLHF | TGTGCCAGCAGCCAAGCATGGCCAGGGGCTAATTCACCCCTCCACTTT
TRBJ1-1 | NA | TRBV6-5 | TRBD1 | CASRDGQGGVTEAFF | TGTGCCAGCAGGGATGGACAGGGGGGGGTCACTGAAGCTTTCTTT
TRBJ2-7 | NA | TRBV7-2 | NA | CASSLAGGTGSYEQYF | TGTGCCAGCAGCTTAGCGGGGGGGACAGGCTCCTACGAGCAGTACTTC
TRBJ2-7 | NA | TRBV19 | TRBD1 | CASSPGTGAYEQYF | TGTGCCAGTAGCCCCGGGACAGGTGCCTACGAGCAGTACTTC
TRBJ1-6 | NA | TRBV7-3 | TRBD1 | CASSLFRDRTNSPLHF | TGTGCCAGCAGCTTATTCCGGGACAGGACCAATTCACCCCTCCACTTT
TRBJ2-3 | NA | TRBV19 | NA | CATGPSGKGTDTQYF | TGTGCCACGGGCCCCTCAGGGAAGGGGACAGATACGCAGTATTTT